A single sample gave rise to the 28 T cell receptor beta chains below, sequenced in a study of T-cell reconstitution after alpha-beta-depleted transplantation in children. Preparation of the TCRbeta library involved a method that used unique molecular identifiers. TCRdb called the PCR reads again in MiXCR, with one record for every CDR3 protein. The sample records some 390,000 distinct CDR3 sequences, roughly 22% being singletons. Material: PBMCs from the stem cell graft donor, obtained from the stem cell graft. These receptors came from a human donor who donated a stem cell graft to a child with acute myeloid leukemia.

In this sample, this clonotype turned up once. The V and J genes are TRBV4-2 and TRBJ2-1, with 7 bases that match TRBD2. CDR3 length equals 14 residues. Per the germline V gene, CDR1 is LGHNA and CDR2 is YNFKEQ. V lost 1 base, J lost 5 bases, and 2 bases stayed unmatched. The CDR3 coding sequence is TGTGCCAGCAGCCAAGCTAGCGGAGACAATGAGCAGTTCTTC. Translating it yields CASSQASGDNEQFF.

The sample holds one count of this clonotype. The chain carries TRBV20-1 and TRBJ2-3; 11 bases match TRBD2. The CDR3 length is 16 residues. Germline assignment: CDR1 DFQATT and CDR2 SNEGSKA (reference sequence). Unmatched junction bases numbered 10, after V lost 7 bases and J lost 1 base. CDR3 nucleotides: TGCAGTGGGAGATTAGCGGGAGGGATCCGCACAGATACGCAGTATTTT. This sequence encodes CSGRLAGGIRTDTQYF.

Only one count was recorded for this clonotype. This chain uses TRBV3-1 with TRBJ1-1, with D possibly matching TRBD1 (5 bases). Germline V gene lookup returns CDR1 LGHDT and CDR2 YNNKEL (reference sequence). Between the trimmed V and J ends, which lost 4 bases and 0 bases, there was a span of 18 bases. This CDR3 region has 17 residues. The CDR3 coding sequence is TGTGCCAGCAGCCGGGACCCTATGGCTGACATGAACACTGAAGCTTTCTTT. This sequence encodes CASSRDPMADMNTEAFF.

J is TRBJ2-3 and V is TRBV20-1, with D perhaps TRBD1 or TRBD2 (5 bases each). V lost 3 bases, J lost 4 bases, and 14 bases lay in between. CDR1 DFQATT and CDR2 SNEGSKA come from the germline V gene (reference sequence). The CDR3 extends over 14 amino acids. CDR3 nucleotides: TGCAGTGCTAGTCGCGGGCAGGGCTCAGATACGCAGTATTTT. Encoded protein: CSASRGQGSDTQYF.

This clonotype was seen a few times. This chain uses TRBV5-6 with TRBJ2-3; D unresolved. This CDR3 has 12 residues. The V end lost 0 bases, the J end lost 7 bases, and 6 bases lay between the germline ends. Germline assignment: CDR1 SGHDT and CDR2 YYEEEE. CDR3 in DNA: TGTGCCAGCAGCTTGGCCGCGAATACGCAGTATTTT. Its translation is CASSLAANTQYF.

Only a few counts were recorded for this clonotype. V and J are TRBV12-3 or TRBV12-4 and TRBJ2-1; possibly TRBD1 or TRBD2 for D (5 bases each). CDR3 length: 15 residues. The V end lost 4 bases, the J end lost 8 bases, and 18 bases lay between the germline ends. The DNA for the CDR3 is TGTGCCAGCAGTTCCCGGGATAAGGGGTTCCATGAGCAGTTCTTC. Protein: CASSSRDKGFHEQFF.

This clonotype was seen ten or more times. The V call is TRBV29-1, the J call TRBJ2-1, with D possibly TRBD2 on 6 matching bases. The germline V gene encodes CDR1 SQVTM and CDR2 ANQGSEA. The CDR3 length is 15 residues. Trimming stripped 0 bases from V and 11 bases from J, with 20 bases between. CDR3 in amino acids: CSVEDLSAMAGQQFF. The CDR3 coding sequence is TGCAGCGTTGAAGATCTTTCGGCGATGGCGGGGCAGCAGTTCTTC.

The chain combines TRBV20-1 with TRBJ2-1; 9 nucleotides line up with TRBD2. Germline-derived CDR1 and CDR2 are DFQATT and SNEGSKA (reference sequence). CDR3 length equals 12 residues. V shed 8 bases, J shed 3 bases, and the junction held 2 bases outside the gene matches. The CDR3 protein is CSLTSGYNEQFF. CDR3 nucleotide sequence: TGCAGTTTGACTAGCGGCTACAATGAGCAGTTCTTC.

This clonotype was picked up many times. The chain links TRBV7-2 to TRBJ1-5; D is undetermined. The CDR3 covers 16 residues. Germline V gene sequence: CDR1 SGHTA, CDR2 FQGNSA. V was pared by 6 bases and J by 7 bases, with 22 bases between. This chain's CDR3 is CASSPGGGHLVQPQHF. CDR3 in DNA: TGTGCCAGCAGTCCCGGAGGCGGGCATTTGGTACAGCCCCAGCATTTT.

A few counts support this clonotype. The chain uses TRBV28 and TRBJ2-1; no clear D. The CDR3 is 17 residues long. The V end was cut by 2 bases, the J end by 0 bases, with 14 bases between. The germline gives CDR1 MDHEN, CDR2 SYDVKM. CDR3 amino acids: CASSLRRWESSYNEQFF. The CDR3 nucleotides are TGTGCCAGCAGTTTAAGGCGGTGGGAAAGCTCCTACAATGAGCAGTTCTTC.

This clonotype was detected many times. CDR3: CASLRRTDTQYF. In DNA, the CDR3 is TGTGCCAGCTTGCGCCGCACAGATACGCAGTATTTT. The chain uses TRBV12-3 or TRBV12-4 and TRBJ2-3; D is unclear. The V and J ends lost 8 bases and 1 base respectively, with 7 bases between them. The CDR3 is 12 amino acids.

This clonotype was recorded a few times. The rearrangement links TRBV6-1 to TRBJ2-1, with D possibly being TRBD2 (6 bases). V shed 3 bases and J shed 11 bases, with 11 bases lying between them. Germline-derived CDR1 and CDR2 are MNHNS and SASEGT. The CDR3 is 12 residues long. The CDR3 loop is CASSELSGQQFF. The CDR3 bases are TGTGCCAGCAGTGAGCTTAGCGGCCAGCAGTTCTTC.

In this sample, this clonotype turned up a few times. V and J are TRBV20-1 and TRBJ2-7, with D perhaps being TRBD1 or TRBD2 (5 bases each). The CDR3 runs 12 residues. V was clipped by 6 bases and J by 5 bases, with 14 bases between them. The germline V gene has CDR1 DFQATT and CDR2 SNEGSKA (reference sequence). The CDR3 reads CSAPRGVNEQYF. As DNA, the CDR3 is TGCAGTGCCCCCCGAGGGGTCAACGAGCAGTACTTC.

This chain connects TRBV6-2 or TRBV6-3 to TRBJ2-1; no clear D gene. From germline, CDR1 is MNHEY and CDR2 SVGEGT. The length of the CDR3 is 11 residues. V was pared by 5 bases and J by 12 bases, with 11 bases between. CDR3: CASSTDITQFF. The CDR3 bases are TGTGCCAGCAGTACAGACATTACGCAGTTCTTC.

Concerning this clonotype itself: A much larger clone is a single base away; this may be a read error. No conserved phenylalanine or tryptophan is present at the end of the CDR3, so a read error is the likely explanation. The rearrangement links TRBV6-2 or TRBV6-3 to TRBJ1-5; no firm D call. The length of the CDR3 is 15 residues. V was clipped by 4 bases and J by 3 bases, with 13 bases between them. Germline V lookup: CDR1 MNHEY, CDR2 SVGEGT. The CDR3 sequence is CASSLFHGHNQPQHY. The CDR3 DNA reads as TGTGCCAGCAGTTTGTTCCACGGCCACAATCAGCCCCAGCATTAT.

The chain is built from TRBV7-9 and TRBJ2-7; 13 nucleotides line up with TRBD2. V lost 1 base to trimming and J lost 2 bases; unmatched junction nucleotides: 5. In germline, CDR1 is SEHNR, CDR2 FQNEAQ (reference sequence). This CDR3 contains 17 residues. The CDR3 DNA is TGTGCCAGCAGCTTAGGGACTAGCGGGAGTTTTCCCTACGAGCAGTACTTC. It codes for CASSLGTSGSFPYEQYF.

The CDR3 DNA sequence: TGTGCCAGCAGCTTAATGACAGGCCAAGGGACTGAAGCTTTCTTT. It translates to CASSLMTGQGTEAFF. This rearrangement joins TRBV5-4 to TRBJ1-1; D is perhaps TRBD1 (6 bases). V was pared by 2 bases and J by 5 bases, with 16 bases between. Germline values: CDR1 SGHNT, CDR2 YYREEE (reference sequence). The CDR3 has 15 amino acids.

This clonotype has at least ten counts. V is TRBV29-1 and J is TRBJ2-7; 11 bases align to TRBD1. From germline, CDR1 is SQVTM and CDR2 ANQGSEA. The trim removed 5 bases at V and 5 bases at J, leaving 8 bases unmatched. This CDR3 contains 14 residues. The CDR3 spells CSVQRRDRGDEQYF. The CDR3 bases are TGCAGCGTTCAACGGCGGGACAGGGGGGACGAGCAGTACTTC.

This chain uses TRBV7-3 with TRBJ2-3; weak D call: TRBD2 (6 bases). There are 17 residues in the CDR3. The germline CDR1 and CDR2 sequences are SGHTA and FQGTGA. V shed 0 bases and J shed 3 bases, with 16 bases lying between them. This CDR3 is CASSLTRRGSWTDTQYF. The CDR3 nucleotides read TGTGCCAGCAGCTTAACGAGGAGGGGCTCGTGGACAGATACGCAGTATTTT.

This chain links TRBV7-9 with TRBJ2-5, with D hard to call. V lost 2 bases and J lost 0, with 7 bases in between. The CDR3 spans 14 residues. Germline CDR1 is SEHNR and CDR2 is FQNEAQ (reference sequence). The CDR3 nucleotides are TGTGCCAGCAGCTTACGGAACCACCAAGAGACCCAGTACTTC. As protein: CASSLRNHQETQYF.

This chain links TRBV29-1 with TRBJ1-5; no definite D call. The germline V gene encodes CDR1 SQVTM and CDR2 ANQGSEA. The CDR3 consists of 14 residues. The V and J ends lost 5 bases and 0 bases respectively, with 11 bases between them. The CDR3 here is CSVSTGYSNQPQHF. The CDR3 region has the DNA TGCAGCGTTTCAACGGGCTATAGCAATCAGCCCCAGCATTTT. Drawing the rest from reference TRBV29-1 and TRBJ1-5, the complete variable domain is SAVISQKPSRDICQRGTSLTIQCQVDSQVTMMFWYRQQPGQSLTLIATANQGSEATYESGFVIDKFPISRPNLTFSTLTVSNMSPEDSSIYLCSVSTGYSNQPQHFGDGTRLSIL.

In this sample, this clonotype turned up many times. This chain joins TRBV6-6 and TRBJ1-1; D unclear. V shed 8 bases and J shed 1 base, with 8 bases lying between them. The CDR3 has 12 residues. CDR1 MNHNY and CDR2 SVGAGI come from the germline V gene (reference sequence). CDR3 in DNA: TGTGCCAGCGGTGATACGAACACTGAAGCTTTCTTT. Protein sequence: CASGDTNTEAFF.

The genes are TRBV12-3 or TRBV12-4 and TRBJ1-2; TRBD1 agrees at 11 bases. The trim removed 6 bases at V and 7 bases at J, leaving 7 bases unmatched. The CDR3 loop spans 14 amino acids. In DNA, the CDR3 is TGTGCCAGCAGCAGGACAGGGGGCGCGGGTGGCTACACCTTC. Protein: CASSRTGGAGGYTF.

This clonotype has ten or more counts. V gene TRBV25-1 combines with J gene TRBJ2-1; tentative D call: TRBD2 (6 bases). Per the germline V gene, CDR1 is MGHDK and CDR2 is SYGVNS. Trimming shortened V by 5 bases and J by 4 bases, and 12 bases separated the two germline ends. The CDR3 covers 14 residues. CDR3 amino acids: CASSPPAGYNEQFF. In nucleotides, the CDR3 is TGTGCCAGCAGTCCCCCAGCGGGTTACAATGAGCAGTTCTTC.

There are a few counts of this clonotype. CDR3 protein: CASSLEGVLATPEQYF. The CDR3 nucleotides are TGCGCCAGCAGCTTGGAGGGGGTACTAGCGACGCCGGAGCAGTACTTC. The chain employs TRBV5-1 and TRBJ2-7; possible D gene TRBD2, 7 bases. The CDR3 extends over 16 amino acids. Per germline, CDR1 SGHRS and CDR2 YFSETQ. Trimming took off 0 bases at V and 7 bases at J, with 20 bases between the two ends.

The V call is TRBV7-8, the J call TRBJ2-7; D is unresolved. The V end lost 5 bases, the J end lost 5 bases, and 7 bases lay between the germline ends. The CDR3 totals 11 residues. Germline V lookup: CDR1 SGHVS, CDR2 FQNEAQ. The DNA for the CDR3 is TGTGCCAGCAGCCCCTTCCACGAGCAGTACTTC. It is translated as CASSPFHEQYF.

This chain joins TRBV12-3 or TRBV12-4 and TRBJ2-7, with D possibly being TRBD1 (5 bases). This CDR3 region has 13 residues. Trimming took 5 bases from V and 3 from J, leaving 11 bases between them. The CDR3 DNA reads TGTGCCAGCAGTGCCACAGGCTTCTACGAGCAGTACTTC. Its protein is CASSATGFYEQYF.

The J gene is TRBJ2-1, the V gene TRBV2; D is undetermined. The CDR3 has 13 residues. Germline lookup yields CDR1 SNHLY and CDR2 FYNNEI. V was pared by 6 bases and J by 1 base, with 7 bases between. The CDR3 DNA follows: TGTGCCAGCAGCGGACGGTCCTACAATGAGCAGTTCTTC. It specifies CASSGRSYNEQFF.